This TCR beta chain derives from a study of radiotherapy plus CTLA-4 blockade in lung cancer. Background on the study: Disease control was achieved by approximately 32% of patients, and objective responses by more than 15%. Study findings and constraints: TCR clones originating in tumors grew in number in blood after radiotherapy plus ipilimumab.

Germline V CDR1 and CDR2: SQVTM, ANQGSEA. Losses at the gene ends were 6 bases for V and 0 bases for J; bases not matched to a gene: 6. The CDR3 is 16 amino acids. Repertoires were generated with immunoSEQ multiplex PCR, while TCRdb's copy carries only in-frame clones and drops some. Here the sample spans some 66,000 clones, about 85% being singletons. To note about this clone: Its antigen is not known.

In chemo-refractory metastatic non-small-cell lung cancer, patients got ipilimumab CTLA-4 blockade together with focal radiation. The receptor was isolated from a human donor with non-small cell lung cancer who had a partial response to radiotherapy plus ipilimumab. This specimen consisted of peripheral blood, obtained from a patient treated with radiotherapy plus ipilimumab. The gene calls are TRBV29-1 and TRBJ2-3, with 13 bases lining up with TRBD2. The CDR3 sequence is CSVGGTSGDSTDTQYF. The CDR3 coding sequence is TGCAGCGTGGGGGGGACTAGCGGGGACAGCACAGATACGCAGTATTTT.